The 13 T cell receptor beta chains in this list originate from one sample, sequenced in a study of T cells in Graves' hyperthyroidism and ophthalmopathy. Amplified TCR beta CDR3 regions derived from RNA transcripts. HTBI primers were employed in a first-round RT-PCR of the TCR CDR3. TCRdb passed the multiplex PCR reads through MiXCR, listing each CDR3 protein once. The data hold hundreds of thousands of distinct CDR3 sequences, with over 40% observed a single time. Sequenced material: peripheral blood or thyroid tissue (not recorded which). These receptors all stem from an adult man with Graves' disease, either hyperthyroidism or ophthalmopathy (not recorded which).

With respect to this clonotype: One junction end disagrees with the germline gene, perhaps due to a read error. The genes are TRBV29-1 and TRBJ1-1, with 10 positions matching TRBD1. Germline CDR1 SQVTM, CDR2 ANQGSEA. The CDR3 is 14 residues long. Here the CDR3 reads CAWTRGQGVTEAFF. The CDR3 nucleotides are TGTGCCTGGACCCGTGGACAGGGGGTGACTGAAGCTTTCTTT.

The chain uses TRBV9 and TRBJ1-2; tentative D call: TRBD1 (6 bases). Per germline, CDR1 SGDLS and CDR2 YYNGEE. The V end lost 6 bases, the J end lost 8 bases, and 20 bases lay between the germline ends. This CDR3 comprises 14 residues. The CDR3 coding sequence is TGTGCCAGCAACCACCCCGACAGGCGGAACGGCTACACCTTC. Amino acid sequence: CASNHPDRRNGYTF.

The rearrangement uses TRBV30 and TRBJ1-2, with TRBD1 as a possible D gene (5 bases). CDR1 and CDR2 (germline): GTSNPN, SVGIG (reference sequence). This CDR3 spans 13 amino acids. V gave up 4 bases and J gave up 4 bases, with 13 bases separating them. Here the CDR3 DNA reads TGTGCCTGGAACACCCCAGGGTTCTATGGCTACACCTTC. Translated: CAWNTPGFYGYTF.

This clonotype came up a few times. The rearrangement links TRBV20-1 to TRBJ1-2; TRBD1 matches 9 bases. The germline V gene encodes CDR1 DFQATT and CDR2 SNEGSKA (reference sequence). This CDR3 is built from 13 residues. V lost 1 base and J lost 6; bases outside the gene matches: 3. This CDR3 is CSARADRGDGYTF. The CDR3 region has the DNA TGCAGTGCTAGAGCCGACAGGGGGGATGGCTACACCTTC.

This chain uses TRBV6-5 with TRBJ2-5, with TRBD2 identical over 13 bases. The CDR3 loop spans 18 amino acids. The J segment lost 5 bases and the V segment lost 1 base, leaving 10 bases of the junction unmatched. The germline V gene has CDR1 MNHEY and CDR2 SVGAGI. Here the CDR3 DNA reads TGTGCCAGCAGTTACTTCACTAGCGGGAGGGGCCGTCGGGAGACCCAGTACTTC. Its protein product is CASSYFTSGRGRRETQYF.

There are a few counts of this clonotype. J is TRBJ1-5 and V is TRBV12-3 or TRBV12-4, with TRBD1 matching 7 bases. The CDR3 covers 13 residues. J was trimmed by 4 bases and V by 7 bases; bases with no gene match: 4. CDR3 protein: CASTQTGNQPQHF. The CDR3 bases are TGTGCCAGCACCCAGACAGGGAATCAGCCCCAGCATTTT.

Ten or more counts support this clonotype. The chain combines TRBV10-3 with TRBJ1-1; tentative D call: TRBD1 (6 bases). This CDR3 contains 12 residues. Germline V gene lookup returns CDR1 ENHRY and CDR2 SYGVKD. Trimming shortened V by 6 bases and J by 6 bases, and 11 bases separated the two germline ends. DNA of the CDR3: TGTGCCATCAGAGGAACAGGGTCTGAAGCTTTCTTT. Its translation: CAIRGTGSEAFF.

This chain connects TRBV5-1 to TRBJ1-5, with D possibly matching TRBD1 (6 bases). Trimming stripped 0 bases from V and 5 bases from J, with 12 bases between. The CDR3 runs to 15 residues. The germline V gene encodes CDR1 SGHRS and CDR2 YFSETQ. The CDR3 loop is CASSLDGGQDQPQHF. The CDR3, as DNA: TGCGCCAGCAGCTTGGACGGGGGGCAGGATCAGCCCCAGCATTTT.

This clonotype was counted a few times. The rearrangement joins TRBV7-9 to TRBJ1-1, with D perhaps TRBD1 (6 bases). CDR3 length: 14 residues. V was shortened by 4 bases and J by 5 bases, with 14 bases between the two germline ends. CDR1 and CDR2 (germline): SEHNR, FQNEAQ (reference sequence). The CDR3 spells CASSSRTAGTEAFF. The CDR3 bases are TGTGCCAGCAGCTCGCGGACAGCTGGTACTGAAGCTTTCTTT.

The rearrangement uses TRBV29-1 and TRBJ1-3; D unresolved. V lost 6 bases, J lost 3 bases, and 15 bases lay in between. The length of the CDR3 is 14 residues. Germline V CDR1 and CDR2: SQVTM, ANQGSEA. As DNA, the CDR3 is TGCAGCGTGACAAGGGAATTGAGTGGAAACACCATATATTTT. Protein product: CSVTRELSGNTIYF.

V usage is TRBV2 and J usage is TRBJ1-1; D is possibly TRBD1 (5 bases). Trimming left V 3 bases short and J 10 bases short, with 15 bases between. The CDR3 is made up of 13 amino acids. Germline CDR1 is SNHLY and CDR2 is FYNNEI. The CDR3 region has the DNA TGTGCCAGCAGTGATGCAGGGCCTGCAAGAGCTTTCTTT. This gives the protein CASSDAGPARAFF.

This chain connects TRBV29-1 to TRBJ1-2; TRBD1 is a possible D gene (5 bases). Between the trimmed V and J ends, which lost 6 bases and 5 bases, there was a span of 25 bases. The CDR3 has 16 residues. Germline V gene sequence: CDR1 SQVTM, CDR2 ANQGSEA. The CDR3 reads CSVAGTWALGGYGYTF. The CDR3 DNA sequence: TGCAGCGTAGCTGGGACTTGGGCGCTCGGAGGGTATGGCTACACCTTC.

This clonotype has a count of ten or more. The chain carries TRBV20-1 and TRBJ2-7, with D possibly TRBD1 on 6 matching bases. V shed 5 bases and J shed 11 bases, with 13 bases lying between them. CDR3 length: 10 residues. Germline V lookup: CDR1 DFQATT, CDR2 SNEGSKA (reference sequence). The CDR3 coding sequence is TGCAGTGCTTACTACAGGGAAGAGTACTTC. This encodes CSAYYREEYF.